One sample yielded the 12 T cell receptor beta chains listed below, sequenced in a study of blood T cell repertoires in COVID-19. Produced via immunoSEQ multiplex PCR; TCRdb's table is partial and in-frame only. Here the sample spans a few hundred thousand clones, about 89% being singletons. Sequencing was done on a sample of peripheral blood. These receptor sequences come from an older woman with acute or convalescent COVID-19.

The chain uses TRBV5-1 and TRBJ1-2; possible D gene TRBD1, 5 bases. V lost 0 bases and J lost 7, with 16 bases in between. CDR1 and CDR2 (germline): SGHRS, YFSETQ. This CDR3 has 15 residues. The CDR3 nucleotides read TGCGCCAGCAGCTTGGTAGCCCTGGGGCTTGGTGGCTACACCTTC. The encoded protein is CASSLVALGLGGYTF.

This chain joins TRBV5-1 and TRBJ2-7; 9 bases match TRBD1. The CDR3 is made up of 15 amino acids. Germline loops: CDR1 SGHRS, CDR2 YFSETQ. V was clipped by 4 bases and J by 4 bases; unmatched bases: 9. The CDR3: CASSVIQGAQYEQYF. CDR3 bases: TGCGCCAGCAGCGTAATACAGGGGGCGCAATACGAGCAGTACTTC.

The genes are TRBV9 and TRBJ1-6, with unresolved D. Germline-derived CDR1 and CDR2 are SGDLS and YYNGEE. The CDR3 has 16 amino acids. V dropped 5 bases and J dropped 0 bases, with 12 bases sitting between them. The CDR3 sequence is CASSEMGSSYNSPLHF. DNA of the CDR3: TGTGCCAGCAGTGAGATGGGGAGCTCCTATAATTCACCCCTCCACTTT.

This clone was observed once. This sample also contains other DNA sequences that code for the same CDR3. J is TRBJ2-1 and V is TRBV9, with 11 bases that match TRBD2. The CDR3 has 15 residues. Germline assignment: CDR1 SGDLS and CDR2 YYNGEE. J was trimmed by 4 bases and V by 2 bases; bases with no gene match: 2. The CDR3 DNA reads as TGTGCCAGCAGCGTGGGACTAGCGGTTTACAATGAGCAGTTCTTC. Its protein is CASSVGLAVYNEQFF.

The V call is TRBV9, the J call TRBJ1-5; 10 nucleotides match TRBD1. J was trimmed by 6 bases and V by 0 bases; bases with no gene match: 0. Germline V lookup: CDR1 SGDLS, CDR2 YYNGEE. CDR3 length: 14 amino acids. Written as DNA, the CDR3 is TGTGCCAGCAGCGTAGGGGACAGGGGTCAGCCCCAGCATTTT. Its translation: CASSVGDRGQPQHF.

The chain joins TRBV12-3 or TRBV12-4 to TRBJ1-5; D not resolved. There are 12 residues in the CDR3. Trimming cost V 5 bases and J 5 bases, with 7 bases left between them. In DNA, the CDR3 is TGTGCCAGCAGTCAAGAGGATCAGCCCCAGCATTTT. Translation gives CASSQEDQPQHF.

This chain connects TRBV7-2 to TRBJ2-3; tentative D call: TRBD1 (6 bases). The CDR3 covers 15 residues. Trimming shortened V by 5 bases and J by 2 bases, and 14 bases separated the two germline ends. The V gene's germline CDR1 is SGHTA and CDR2 FQGNSA. Here the CDR3 DNA reads TGTGCCAGCAGCGCACCGGGACACCCCACAGATACGCAGTATTTT. Its protein is CASSAPGHPTDTQYF. The full variable domain, in which reference TRBV7-2 and TRBJ2-3 provide the parts outside the CDR3, is GAGVSQSPSNKVTEKGKDVELRCDPISGHTALYWYRQSLGQGLEFLIYFQGNSAPDKSGLPSDRFSAERTGGSVSTLTIQRTQQEDSAVYLCASSAPGHPTDTQYFGPGTRLTVL.

The gene calls are TRBV18 and TRBJ1-6, with D possibly matching TRBD1 (6 bases). Trimming pared 6 bases from V and 10 bases from J, leaving 19 bases between. CDR1 and CDR2 (germline): KGHSH, LQKENI. CDR3 length: 15 residues. CDR3 DNA sequence: TGTGCCAGCTCGCGAGAAACAGGGTACGGCTCACCCCTCCACTTT. It encodes CASSRETGYGSPLHF.

This CDR3 reads CASSSAGEQYF. CDR3 nucleotides: TGTGCCAGCAGCTCCGCGGGCGAGCAGTACTTC. The genes are TRBV5-4 and TRBJ2-7, with D maybe TRBD2 (5 bases). The V and J ends lost 3 bases and 6 bases respectively, with 7 bases between them. The CDR3 loop spans 11 amino acids. Germline CDR1 reads SGHNT; CDR2 reads YYREEE (reference sequence).

This clone was counted a single time. The V gene is TRBV2, the J gene TRBJ1-5; the match to TRBD1 covers 10 bases. This CDR3 is built from 15 residues. CDR1 is SNHLY and CDR2 is FYNNEI in the germline V gene. Losses at the gene ends were 6 bases for V and 9 bases for J; bases not matched to a gene: 11. DNA for the CDR3: TGTGCCAGCAGCGGCGAGGGACAGGGGTTTTGGCCCCAGCATTTT. Encoded protein: CASSGEGQGFWPQHF.

This clone was counted a single time. The J gene is TRBJ2-1, the V gene TRBV2; 7 nucleotides align to TRBD1. CDR1 is SNHLY, CDR2 FYNNEI, per germline. Unmatched junction bases numbered 12, after V lost 2 bases and J lost 8 bases. The CDR3 consists of 16 residues. CDR3 DNA sequence: TGTGCCAGCAGTGAAAACAGGGGATGGGGATGGGATGAGCAGTTCTTC. Translating gives CASSENRGWGWDEQFF.

The gene calls are TRBV3-1 (or the pseudogene TRBV3-2) and TRBJ1-5, with TRBD1 matching 11 bases. The ends lost 1 base at V and 7 bases at J; junction bases unmatched: 3. The length of the CDR3 is 15 residues. Germline V gene sequence: CDR1 LGHDT, CDR2 YNNKEL (reference sequence). This CDR3 reads CASSQGTGGRQPQHF. The CDR3, as DNA: TGTGCCAGCAGCCAAGGGACAGGGGGCCGGCAGCCCCAGCATTTT.